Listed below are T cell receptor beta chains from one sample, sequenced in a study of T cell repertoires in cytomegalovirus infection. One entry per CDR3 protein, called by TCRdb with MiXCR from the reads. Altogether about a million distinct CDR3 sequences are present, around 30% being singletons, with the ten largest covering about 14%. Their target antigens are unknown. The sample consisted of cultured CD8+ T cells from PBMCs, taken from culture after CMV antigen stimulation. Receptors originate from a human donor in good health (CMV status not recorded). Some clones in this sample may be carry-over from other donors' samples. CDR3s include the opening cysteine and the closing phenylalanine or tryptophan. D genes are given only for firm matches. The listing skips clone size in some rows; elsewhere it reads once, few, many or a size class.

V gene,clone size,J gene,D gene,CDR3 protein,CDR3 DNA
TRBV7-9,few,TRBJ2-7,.,CASSLIGLGDYEQYF,TGTGCCAGCAGCTTAATCGGGCTGGGTGATTACGAGCAGTACTTC
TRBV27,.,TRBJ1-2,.,CASSLVGQRGYTF,TGTGCCAGCAGTTTGGTTGGGCAAAGAGGCTACACCTTC
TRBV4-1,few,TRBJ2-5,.,CASSQGSGAGETQYF,TGCGCCAGCAGCCAAGGATCCGGGGCTGGAGAGACCCAGTACTTC
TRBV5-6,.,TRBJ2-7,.,CASRLTGRRYEQYF,TGTGCCAGCAGATTGACAGGGAGGAGGTACGAGCAGTACTTC
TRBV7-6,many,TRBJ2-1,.,CASSLGRDGVNEQFF,TGTGCCAGCAGCTTAGGGAGGGATGGGGTAAATGAGCAGTTCTTC
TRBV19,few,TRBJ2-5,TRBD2,CASAGGNQETQYF,TGTGCCAGCGCGGGGGGGAATCAAGAGACCCAGTACTTC
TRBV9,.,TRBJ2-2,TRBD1,CASSVNRGQGADTGELFF,TGTGCCAGCAGCGTAAACCGGGGACAGGGGGCCGACACCGGGGAGCTGTTTTTT
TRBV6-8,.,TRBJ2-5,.,CATGPLATENQETQYF,TGTGCCACCGGGCCCCTAGCGACCGAAAACCAAGAGACCCAGTACTTC
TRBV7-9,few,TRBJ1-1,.,CASSLVQGRGTEAFF,TGTGCCAGCAGCTTAGTTCAGGGCAGGGGAACTGAAGCTTTCTTT
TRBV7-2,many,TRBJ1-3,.,CASSLGTGISGNTIYF,TGTGCCAGCAGCTTAGGTACAGGAATCTCTGGAAACACCATATATTTT
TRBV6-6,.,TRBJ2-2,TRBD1,CASSYVRGPNTGELFF,TGTGCCAGCAGTTACGTGAGGGGGCCCAACACCGGGGAGCTGTTTTTT
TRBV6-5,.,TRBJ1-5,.,CASSYRQPDQPQHF,TGTGCCAGCAGTTACAGACAGCCCGATCAGCCCCAGCATTTT
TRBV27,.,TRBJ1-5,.,CASSSSKPTVGQPQHF,TGTGCCAGCAGTTCGAGTAAACCGACAGTGGGACAGCCCCAGCATTTT
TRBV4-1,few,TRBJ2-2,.,CASSQGWTDGTGELFF,TGCGCCAGCAGCCAAGGGTGGACAGATGGCACCGGGGAGCTGTTTTTT
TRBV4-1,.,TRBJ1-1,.,CASSRGPQTEAFF,TGTGCCAGCAGCCGAGGCCCACAGACTGAAGCTTTCTTT
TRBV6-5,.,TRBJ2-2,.,CASSYSSGPGELFF,TGTGCCAGCAGTTACTCATCGGGACCCGGGGAGCTGTTTTTT
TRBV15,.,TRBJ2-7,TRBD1,CATSKLGTAYEQYF,TGTGCCACCAGCAAGCTTGGGACAGCCTACGAGCAGTACTTC
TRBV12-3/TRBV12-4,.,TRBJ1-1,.,CASSFIGGLMESEAFF,TGTGCCAGCAGTTTCATTGGGGGCTTAATGGAGTCTGAAGCTTTCTTT
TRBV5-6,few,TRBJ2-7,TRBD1,CASSQDRGLYEQYF,TGTGCCAGCAGCCAGGACAGGGGGCTCTACGAGCAGTACTTC
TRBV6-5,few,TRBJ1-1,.,CASSYPLAEAFF,TGTGCCAGCAGTTACCCCCTCGCTGAAGCTTTCTTT
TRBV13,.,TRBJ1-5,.,CASSNLNQPQHF,TGTGCCAGCAGCAATCTTAATCAGCCCCAGCATTTT
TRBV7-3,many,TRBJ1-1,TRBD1,CASSLNTGGRYTEAFF,TGTGCCAGCAGCTTAAACACAGGGGGCAGGTACACTGAAGCTTTCTTT
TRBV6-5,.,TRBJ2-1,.,CASSYEGVSYNEQFF,TGTGCCAGCAGTTACGAAGGCGTCTCCTACAATGAGCAGTTCTTC
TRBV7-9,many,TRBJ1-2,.,CASSLVGLNYGYTF,TGTGCCAGCAGCTTAGTGGGCCTTAACTATGGCTACACCTTC
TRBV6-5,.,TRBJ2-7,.,CASSYDPATEQYF,TGTGCCAGCAGTTACGATCCGGCCACCGAGCAGTACTTC
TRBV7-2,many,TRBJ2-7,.,CASSSSGWQYF,TGTGCCAGCAGCAGCTCTGGGTGGCAGTACTTC
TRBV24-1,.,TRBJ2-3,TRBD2,CATSDVGLEDTQYF,TGTGCCACCAGTGATGTAGGACTAGAGGATACGCAGTATTTT
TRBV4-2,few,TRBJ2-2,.,CASSQVRYQDTGELFF,TGTGCCAGCAGCCAAGTGAGGTATCAGGACACCGGGGAGCTGTTTTTT
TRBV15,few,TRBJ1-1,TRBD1,CATSRDPGTATEAFF,TGTGCCACCAGCAGAGACCCCGGGACAGCCACTGAAGCTTTCTTT
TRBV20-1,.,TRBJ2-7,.,CSARDRYTGFEQYF,TGCAGTGCTAGAGATAGGTACACGGGTTTCGAGCAGTACTTC
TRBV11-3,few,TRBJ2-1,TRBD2,CASSFRGLAAHNEQFF,TGTGCCAGCAGCTTCCGGGGACTAGCGGCTCACAATGAGCAGTTCTTC
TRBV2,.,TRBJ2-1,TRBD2,CASSEALSGGPNYNEQFF,TGTGCCAGCAGTGAAGCGCTTAGCGGGGGGCCCAACTACAATGAGCAGTTCTTC
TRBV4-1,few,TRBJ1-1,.,CASSQVEQTEAFF,TGCGCCAGCAGCCAAGTAGAGCAAACTGAAGCTTTCTTT
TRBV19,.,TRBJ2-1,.,CASSIGVRGTLLYEQFF,TGTGCCAGTAGTATAGGGGTTCGGGGGACCCTACTCTATGAGCAGTTCTTC
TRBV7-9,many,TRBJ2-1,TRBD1,CASSSRDRAGNEQFF,TGTGCCAGCAGCTCCCGGGACAGGGCTGGCAATGAGCAGTTCTTC
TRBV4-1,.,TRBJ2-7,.,CASSQGGKQYF,TGCGCCAGCAGCCAAGGAGGAAAGCAGTACTTC
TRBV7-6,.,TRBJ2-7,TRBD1,CASSLQDRGRNEQYF,TGTGCCAGCAGCTTACAGGACAGGGGGCGCAACGAGCAGTACTTC
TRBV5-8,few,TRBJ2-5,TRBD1,CASSPGDRIETQETQYF,TGTGCCAGCAGCCCAGGGGACAGGATAGAGACGCAAGAGACCCAGTACTTC
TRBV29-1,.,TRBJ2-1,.,CSPLGGLEGPYNEQFF,TGCAGCCCCTTGGGCGGGTTGGAGGGCCCCTACAATGAGCAGTTCTTC
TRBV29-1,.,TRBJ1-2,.,CSVPRLGAEGYTF,TGCAGCGTTCCCCGACTGGGGGCGGAGGGCTACACCTTC
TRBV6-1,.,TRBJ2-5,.,CASSEDRVETQYF,TGTGCCAGCAGTGAAGATCGGGTGGAGACCCAGTACTTC
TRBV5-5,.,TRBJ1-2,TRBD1,CASSLWGTPTGGEYGYTF,TGTGCCAGCAGCTTGTGGGGGACCCCGACAGGGGGGGAATATGGCTACACCTTC
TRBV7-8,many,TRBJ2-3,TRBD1,CASSWDRDPDTQYF,TGTGCCAGCAGCTGGGACAGGGACCCAGATACGCAGTATTTT
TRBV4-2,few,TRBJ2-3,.,CASSQRGAPGSGRTDTQYF,TGTGCCAGCAGCCAAAGGGGGGCCCCGGGTAGCGGCCGCACAGATACGCAGTATTTT
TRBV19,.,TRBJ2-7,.,CASSNHGSSYEQYF,TGTGCCAGTAGTAACCACGGGAGCTCCTACGAGCAGTACTTC
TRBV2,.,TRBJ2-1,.,CASITTRGEQFF,TGTGCCAGCATCACGACACGGGGTGAGCAGTTCTTC
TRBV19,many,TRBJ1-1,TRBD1,CASSANQGALAEAFF,TGTGCCAGTAGTGCAAATCAGGGGGCTCTGGCTGAAGCTTTCTTT
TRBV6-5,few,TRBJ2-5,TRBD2,CASSSRGARETQYF,TGTGCCAGCAGCTCGCGGGGGGCGAGGGAGACCCAGTACTTC
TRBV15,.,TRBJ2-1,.,CATRGTSYNEQFF,TGTGCCACCCGGGGGACTTCCTACAATGAGCAGTTCTTC